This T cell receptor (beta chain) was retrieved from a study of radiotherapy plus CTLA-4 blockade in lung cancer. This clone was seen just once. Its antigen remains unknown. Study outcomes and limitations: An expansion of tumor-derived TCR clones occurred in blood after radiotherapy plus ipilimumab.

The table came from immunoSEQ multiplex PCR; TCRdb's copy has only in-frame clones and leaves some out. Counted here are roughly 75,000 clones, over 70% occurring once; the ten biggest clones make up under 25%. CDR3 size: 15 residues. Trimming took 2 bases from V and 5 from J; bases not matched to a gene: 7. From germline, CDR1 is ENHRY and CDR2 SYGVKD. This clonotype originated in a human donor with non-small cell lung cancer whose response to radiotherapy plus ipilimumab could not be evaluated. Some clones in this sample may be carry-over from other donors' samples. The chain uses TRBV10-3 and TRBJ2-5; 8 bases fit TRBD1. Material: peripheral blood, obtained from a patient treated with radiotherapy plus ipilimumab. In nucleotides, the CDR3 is TGTGCCATCAGTGAGAGGCAGGGGGCATGGGAGACCCAGTACTTC. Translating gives CAISERQGAWETQYF.